One and the same sample provided the 10 T cell receptor beta chains below, sequenced in a study of T cell repertoires in breast cancer. A second nested PCR with blocking oligonucleotides suppressed unpaired genes. Each CDR3 protein is one row after TCRdb ran MiXCR on the emulsion pairing reads. The data contain 400 or so distinct CDR3 sequences, approximately 44% of them singletons. Primers covering all TCR V genes were used in emulsion RT-PCR on CD8+ T cells. The material sequenced was CD8+ T cells. The receptors stem from a pool of human donors with breast cancer or a healthy control (not recorded which).

This clonotype was found a few times. This chain uses TRBV28 with TRBJ2-7, with D unclear. In germline, CDR1 is MDHEN, CDR2 SYDVKM. Between the trimmed V and J ends, which lost 8 bases and 6 bases, there was a span of 14 bases. There are 12 residues in the CDR3. Written as DNA, the CDR3 is TGTGCCAGCCTTACCCGATACGGCGAGCAGTACTTC. Its protein is CASLTRYGEQYF.

The J gene is TRBJ1-4, the V gene TRBV10-1, with D possibly matching TRBD1 (6 bases). Germline assignment: CDR1 WNHNN and CDR2 SYGVQD (reference sequence). With 6 bases removed from V and 12 bases from J, the gap between germline ends came to 14 bases. This CDR3 region has 12 residues. In nucleotides, the CDR3 is TGCGCCAGCAGGGCACACAGGGCTGAACTGTTTTTT. Protein product: CASRAHRAELFF.

J is TRBJ1-4 and V is TRBV10-1, with 7 bases matching TRBD1. V was pared by 4 bases and J by 12 bases, with 5 bases of the junction left unmatched. Per germline, CDR1 WNHNN and CDR2 SYGVQD (reference sequence). The CDR3 sequence is 12 residues long. CDR3 DNA: TGCGCCAGCAGTGCAGACAGGGCGGAACTGTTTTTT. Translating it yields CASSADRAELFF.

By proportion, this clonotype is medium-sized (0.01 to 0.1%). The CDR3 coding sequence is TGTGCCAGCAGCTCAACCATGAACACTGAAGCTTTCTTT. Its protein product is CASSSTMNTEAFF. The rearrangement joins TRBV7-3 to TRBJ1-1; D gene ambiguous. CDR1 SGHTA and CDR2 FQGTGA come from the germline V gene. This CDR3 contains 13 residues. Trimming removed 4 bases from V and 0 bases from J, with 6 bases in between.

The chain recombines TRBV7-2 with TRBJ1-5; D is undetermined. Trimming pared 9 bases from V and 2 bases from J, leaving 23 bases between. The germline V gene encodes CDR1 SGHTA and CDR2 FQGNSA. The CDR3 consists of 17 residues. This CDR3 reads CARSLLGLGAGNQPQHF. DNA for the CDR3: TGTGCCAGAAGCCTACTCGGCCTAGGTGCGGGCAATCAGCCCCAGCATTTT.

This sequence joins TRBV6-6 and TRBJ2-1; D may be TRBD1 (5 bases). V lost 0 bases, J lost 5 bases, and 14 bases lay in between. The V gene's germline CDR1 is MNHNY and CDR2 SVGAGI (reference sequence). The CDR3 consists of 16 residues. The CDR3 DNA sequence: TGTGCCAGCAGTTACTCGGCCAGGGAAGCCCACAATGAGCAGTTCTTC. This sequence encodes CASSYSAREAHNEQFF.

With respect to this clonotype: The junction differs from germline at one of its ends, possibly a read error. This chain joins TRBV7-2 and TRBJ2-7, with 9 bases identical to TRBD1. In germline, CDR1 is SGHTA, CDR2 FQGNSA. CDR3 length: 13 amino acids. CDR3 bases: TGTGCCAGCAGCCACAGGACAGGGGACGAGAAGTACTTC. Protein: CASSHRTGDEKYF.

This chain uses TRBV7-3 with TRBJ2-5; 12 bases map to TRBD2. This CDR3 region has 17 residues. V was pared by 2 bases and J by 0 bases, with 4 bases of the junction left unmatched. Looked up from germline, CDR1 is SGHTA and CDR2 is FQGTGA. Here the CDR3 reads CASSLGLAGGYQETQYF. The DNA for the CDR3 is TGTGCCAGCAGCTTAGGTCTAGCGGGGGGGTACCAAGAGACCCAGTACTTC. The full variable domain, its missing parts supplied by reference TRBV7-3 and TRBJ2-5, is GAGVSQTPSNKVTEKGKYVELRCDPISGHTALYWYRQSLGQGPEFLIYFQGTGAADDSGLPNDRFFAVRPEGSVSTLKIQRTERGDSAVYLCASSLGLAGGYQETQYFGPGTRLLVL.

This clonotype occurred a few times. At one boundary the junction diverges from the germline segment, which might be a read error. The chain recombines TRBV7-3 with TRBJ1-5; no definite D call. The V gene's germline CDR1 is SGHTA and CDR2 FQGTGA. The CDR3 loop spans 12 amino acids. The CDR3 DNA sequence: TGTGTCAGCAGCTCCGCAGATCAGCCCCAGCATTTT. Its translation is CVSSSADQPQHF.

Comments on this clonotype: It is likely a read error, because the conserved phenylalanine at the end of the CDR3 is missing. CDR3 residues: CASNGRAINKGQFC. The CDR3 DNA follows: TGTGCCAGCAACGGGAGGGCCATTAACAAGGGGCAGTTCTGC. V is TRBV6-6 and J is TRBJ2-1, with 8 bases aligning to TRBD2. Germline loops: CDR1 MNHNY, CDR2 SVGAGI (reference sequence). V was clipped by 7 bases and J by 12 bases; unmatched bases: 14. The CDR3 totals 14 residues.